These 4 T cell receptor beta chains came from one sample sequenced in a study of radiation and T cells in renal cell carcinoma (dated by TCRdb to the early 2020s). Interpreted using the paper, the time point label stands for: baseline pretreatment blood. The sample's treatment or condition label is to be understood as: 15 Gy SBRT to primary tumor, nephrectomy 4 weeks later. Library method: the immunoSEQ multiplex PCR assay. Held by TCRdb, this immuneACCESS table contains in-frame sequences only and omits some clones. Under half of the omission traces to an unresolved V gene where checked; the cause of the rest is unknown. A total of about 130,000 clones appear in this sample, around nine tenths of them only once. Together, the top ten hold about 12% of the sample. The sequencing here drew on blood, taken from a patient whose treatment included radiotherapy and nephrectomy. These receptors were obtained from a woman between 45 and 60 years old with renal cell carcinoma.

The chain is built from TRBV7-8 and TRBJ2-5; weak D call: TRBD2 (5 bases). The CDR3 totals 14 residues. Germline CDR1 is SGHVS and CDR2 is FQNEAQ. V lost 5 bases and J 4 bases, leaving 14 bases between the germline ends. CDR3 sequence (DNA): TGTGCCAGCAGCACGTCCCCGGCGGGAGAGACCCAGTACTTC. This translates into CASSTSPAGETQYF.

V and J are TRBV5-1 and TRBJ2-2; 7 nucleotides line up with TRBD1. Germline V gene data show CDR1 as SGHRS and CDR2 as YFSETQ. The CDR3 spans 14 residues. Unmatched junction bases numbered 3, after V lost 3 bases and J lost 4 bases. The CDR3 coding sequence is TGCGCCAGCAGCTCGGGACAGAGCACCGGGGAGCTGTTTTTT. The encoded protein is CASSSGQSTGELFF.

The gene calls are TRBV19 and TRBJ1-5, with D tentatively TRBD1 (5 bases). CDR3 length: 17 amino acids. Trimming removed 3 bases at V and 0 bases at J, with 15 bases between. CDR1 LNHDA and CDR2 SQIVND come from the germline V gene (reference sequence). CDR3 in amino acids: CASSISGGLYSNQPQHF. DNA for the CDR3: TGTGCCAGTAGTATCTCCGGGGGACTCTATAGCAATCAGCCCCAGCATTTT. The variable domain in full, with the rest retrieved from reference TRBV19 and TRBJ1-5, is DGGITQSPKYLFRKEGQNVTLSCEQNLNHDAMYWYRQDPGQGLRLIYYSQIVNDFQKGDIAEGYSVSREKKESFPLTVTSAQKNPTAFYLCASSISGGLYSNQPQHFGDGTRLSIL.

The J gene is TRBJ1-4, the V gene TRBV5-4, with D unresolved. V was clipped by 3 bases and J by 4 bases, with 10 bases between them. Germline V lookup: CDR1 SGHNT, CDR2 YYREEE (reference sequence). The CDR3 has 14 residues. The CDR3 DNA is TGTGCCAGCAGCTCTTCGGGGAATAATGAAAAACTGTTTTTT. Its translation is CASSSSGNNEKLFF.